This TCR beta chain appears in the sequencing data of a study of technical replicates of blood from a few donors. The CDR3 consists of 14 residues. Trimming removed 2 bases at V and 1 base at J, with 11 bases between. Germline loops: CDR1 SQVTM, CDR2 ANQGSEA. The method was immunoSEQ multiplex PCR; TCRdb's version includes in-frame clones alone and lacks a portion of them. The sample records 80,000 to 100,000 clones, roughly nine tenths being singletons. Sequencing was carried out using T cells isolated from PBMCs. The genes are TRBV29-1 and TRBJ2-5, with D unclear. The TCR originated in a human donor in good health. CDR3 sequence (DNA): TGCAGCGTTGAATTCCGAGGAATCCAAGAGACCCAGTACTTC. As protein: CSVEFRGIQETQYF.